This TCR beta chain was identified in a study of T cell responses to AZD1222 COVID-19 vaccine. Overall study results and limits: Mapped onto spike, vaccine-associated CD4 TCRs spanned it and were dominant at 160-218 and 743-854. Spike-specific TCR breadth and depth both grew after two AZD1222 doses.

Germline-derived CDR1 and CDR2 are LNHDA and SQIVND (reference sequence). V lost 5 bases and J lost 6, with 20 bases in between. The length of the CDR3 is 15 residues. The assay was immunoSEQ multiplex PCR, and TCRdb's table has in-frame clones only and misses some. The table shows over 85,000 clones, with about 85% occurring only once. On this clone: The target antigen is unknown.

The chain links TRBV19 to TRBJ2-7, with a possible D match to TRBD2 (6 bases). Sample: peripheral blood, taken on day 0 of AZD1222 vaccination. The source is an adult in good health. CDR3 coding DNA: TGTGCCAGTAGTTCTTCCCCGGGGGAGGTCCGCGAGCAGTACTTC. This encodes CASSSSPGEVREQYF.